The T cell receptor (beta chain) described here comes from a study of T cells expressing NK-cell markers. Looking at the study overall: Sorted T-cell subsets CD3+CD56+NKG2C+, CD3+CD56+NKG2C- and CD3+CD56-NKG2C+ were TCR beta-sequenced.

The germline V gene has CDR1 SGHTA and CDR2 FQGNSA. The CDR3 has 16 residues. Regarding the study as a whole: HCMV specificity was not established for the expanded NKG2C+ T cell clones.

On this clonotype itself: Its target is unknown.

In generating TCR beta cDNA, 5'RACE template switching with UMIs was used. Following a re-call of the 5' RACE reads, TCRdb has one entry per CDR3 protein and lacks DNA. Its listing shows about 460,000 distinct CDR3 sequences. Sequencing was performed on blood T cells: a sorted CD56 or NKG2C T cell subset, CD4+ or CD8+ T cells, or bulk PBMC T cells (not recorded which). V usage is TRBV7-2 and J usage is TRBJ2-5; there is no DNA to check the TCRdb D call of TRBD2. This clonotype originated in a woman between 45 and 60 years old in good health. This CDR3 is CASSSRPAGAVETQYF. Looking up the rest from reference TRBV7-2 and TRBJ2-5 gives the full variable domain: GAGVSQSPSNKVTEKGKDVELRCDPISGHTALYWYRQSLGQGLEFLIYFQGNSAPDKSGLPSDRFSAERTGGSVSTLTIQRTQQEDSAVYLCASSSRPAGAVETQYFGPGTRLLVL.